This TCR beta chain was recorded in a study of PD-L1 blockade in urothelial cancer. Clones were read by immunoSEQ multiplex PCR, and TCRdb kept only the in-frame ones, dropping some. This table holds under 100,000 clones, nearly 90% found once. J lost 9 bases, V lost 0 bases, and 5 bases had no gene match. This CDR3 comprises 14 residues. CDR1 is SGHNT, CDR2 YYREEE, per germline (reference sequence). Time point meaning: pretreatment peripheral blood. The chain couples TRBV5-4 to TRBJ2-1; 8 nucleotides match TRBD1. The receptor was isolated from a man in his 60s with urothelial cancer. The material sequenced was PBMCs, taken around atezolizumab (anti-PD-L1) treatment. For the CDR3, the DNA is TGTGCCAGCAGCTTGGAGGCAGGGGGCAGTGAGCAGTTCTTC. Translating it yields CASSLEAGGSEQFF.